The rows below give T cell receptor beta chains drawn from one sample of a study of cytomegalovirus exposure and HLA in healthy donors. TCRdb's copy holds only in-frame clones and misses some; the assay was immunoSEQ multiplex PCR. In the table there are around 170,000 clones, more than 60% of which are singletons. Material: PBMCs. These receptors were taken from a woman between 40 and 55 years old in good health and CMV-seropositive. Each CDR3 is given with its conserved first and last residue. The D gene is left open where the match is weak. Clone size is given for some rows only: seen once, a few or many times, or a class if the clone is expanded.

d_call clone_size j_call v_call cdr3_aa cdr3_nt
- - TRBJ1-5 TRBV5-6 CASSPRGTHQPQHF TGTGCCAGCAGCCCGCGGGGAACCCATCAGCCCCAGCATTTT
- - TRBJ1-2 TRBV5-5 CASSLERVLAHGYTF TGTGCCAGCAGCTTGGAGCGGGTACTCGCTCATGGCTACACCTTC
- - TRBJ1-3 TRBV2 CASSVGQLSGNTIYF TGTGCCAGCAGTGTAGGACAGCTATCTGGAAACACCATATATTTT
- - TRBJ1-5 TRBV7-2 CASSLSTGVNQPQHF TGTGCCAGCAGCTTAAGTACCGGGGTCAATCAGCCCCAGCATTTT
- - TRBJ1-5 TRBV30 CAWSPPDWALFKPQHF TGTGCCTGGAGTCCCCCGGATTGGGCTTTGTTTAAGCCCCAGCATTTT
- - TRBJ1-1 TRBV2 CASSVGGVATEAFF TGTGCCAGCAGTGTCGGCGGTGTGGCCACTGAAGCTTTCTTT
TRBD1 - TRBJ2-5 TRBV2 CATTDRGRETQYF TGTGCCACAACTGACAGGGGACGAGAGACCCAGTACTTC
- once TRBJ1-2 TRBV10-3 CAISESITGSSYGYTF TGTGCCATCAGTGAGTCGATAACAGGGTCGTCCTATGGCTACACCTTC
TRBD1 - TRBJ2-7 TRBV5-1 CASSTSQGAGEQYF TGCGCCAGCAGCACTTCACAGGGGGCCGGGGAGCAGTACTTC
- - TRBJ2-1 TRBV12-1 CAMGRGGHEQFF TGTGCAATGGGGCGGGGGGGGCATGAGCAGTTCTTC
- - TRBJ1-2 TRBV7-9 CASSLTGGFGYGYTF TGTGCCAGCAGCCTAACGGGGGGATTCGGCTATGGCTACACCTTC
- once TRBJ1-2 TRBV27 CASRVSIRSPANGYTF TGTGCCAGCAGGGTATCCATTCGGTCCCCCGCAAATGGCTACACCTTC
- once TRBJ1-1 TRBV10-2 CASSESMGDTEAFF TGCGCCAGCAGTGAGTCGATGGGGGACACTGAAGCTTTCTTC
- - TRBJ2-5 TRBV7-9 CSSSSGLRVTQYF TGTTCCAGCAGCTCCGGGCTCAGGGTGACCCAGTACTTC
TRBD2 - TRBJ2-7 TRBV25-1 CASSDPKRGVYEQYF TGTGCCAGCAGTGACCCCAAGCGGGGGGTTTACGAGCAGTACTTC
TRBD1 - TRBJ2-1 TRBV29-1 CSVEAFPGQGASSYNEQFF TGCAGCGTTGAAGCTTTCCCGGGACAGGGGGCAAGCTCCTACAATGAGCAGTTCTTC
TRBD1 - TRBJ2-6 TRBV27 CASSPRGTVITGANVLTF TGTGCCAGCAGTCCTAGGGGGACAGTCATCACTGGGGCCAACGTCCTGACTTTC
- once TRBJ2-5 TRBV7-9 CASSSRWEQYF TGTGCCAGCAGCTCCCGATGGGAGCAGTACTTC
TRBD1 - TRBJ2-1 TRBV6-4 CASSRDRGDEQFF TGTGCCAGCAGCCGGGACAGGGGGGATGAGCAGTTCTTC
TRBD2 - TRBJ2-7 TRBV28 CASSSGGPPYEQYF TGTGCCAGCAGTTCGGGAGGTCCTCCGTACGAGCAGTACTTC
TRBD2 - TRBJ2-2 TRBV28 CASKLGGGSPGELFF TGTGCCAGCAAATTGGGCGGGGGGTCCCCCGGGGAGCTGTTTTTT
- - TRBJ1-1 TRBV5-1 CASSFTGRNTEAFF TGCGCCAGCAGCTTCACAGGTAGAAACACTGAAGCTTTCTTT
- - TRBJ2-2 TRBV12-5 CASGLDRGTGELFF TGTGCTAGTGGTTTGGACCGAGGGACCGGGGAGCTGTTTTTT
TRBD1 - TRBJ2-2 TRBV19 CASSPDRVSTGELFF TGTGCCAGTAGCCCCGACAGGGTTAGCACCGGGGAGCTGTTTTTT
TRBD2 - TRBJ2-5 TRBV13 CASSLPGTSGKETQYF TGTGCCAGCAGCCTCCCCGGGACTAGCGGGAAAGAGACCCAGTACTTC
- - TRBJ2-1 TRBV9 CASSAGEGSYNEQFF TGTGCCAGCAGTGCGGGCGAGGGTTCCTACAATGAGCAGTTCTTC
TRBD1 - TRBJ1-2 TRBV7-9 CASSPRDRGDYGYTF TGTGCCAGCAGCCCCCGGGACAGGGGGGACTATGGCTACACCTTC
- - TRBJ1-1 TRBV27 CASSFLGGNTEAFF TGTGCCAGCAGTTTTCTGGGAGGGAACACTGAAGCTTTCTTT
TRBD1 - TRBJ2-3 TRBV5-6 CASSLGQGIADTQYF TGTGCCAGCAGCTTGGGACAGGGGATAGCAGATACGCAGTATTTT
TRBD1 - TRBJ1-2 TRBV7-6 CASSSETGETGYTF TGTGCCAGCAGCTCAGAGACAGGGGAAACTGGCTACACCTTC
- - TRBJ2-7 TRBV7-3 CASSPNPGGIYEQYF TGTGCCAGCAGCCCGAACCCAGGGGGGATTTACGAGCAGTACTTC
TRBD2 - TRBJ2-3 TRBV6-1 CASSVSGGASTDTQYF TGTGCCAGCAGTGTGTCGGGGGGGGCGAGCACAGATACGCAGTATTTT
- few TRBJ1-3 TRBV9 CASSATASSGNTIYF TGTGCCAGCAGCGCGACAGCTAGCTCTGGAAACACCATATATTTT
TRBD1 few TRBJ1-6 TRBV11-3 CASSLRGDRARYNSPLHF TGTGCCAGCAGCTTAAGGGGGGACAGGGCGCGCTATAATTCACCCCTCCACTTT
- - TRBJ1-3 TRBV19 CASEALSGNTIYF TGTGCCAGCGAGGCCCTCTCTGGAAACACCATATATTTT
TRBD1 - TRBJ2-7 TRBV6-1 CASSDPGTGYEQYF TGTGCCAGCAGTGACCCAGGGACAGGGTACGAGCAGTACTTC
- - TRBJ1-5 TRBV6-1 CASSEAAQISRQPQHF TGTGCCAGCAGTGAAGCTGCCCAGATCTCTCGTCAGCCCCAGCATTTT
- - TRBJ2-3 TRBV29-1 CSVGVLSTDTQYF TGCAGCGTTGGCGTGCTGAGCACAGATACGCAGTATTTT
TRBD1 - TRBJ1-2 TRBV19 CASHRGTNYGYTF TGTGCCAGTCACAGGGGGACTAACTATGGCTACACCTTC
TRBD1 - TRBJ1-2 TRBV12-5 CASGLTRTGWYGGYTF TGTGCTAGTGGTTTGACGCGGACAGGCTGGTACGGTGGCTACACCTTC
- - TRBJ2-7 TRBV13 CASSLGGNTNEQYF TGTGCCAGCAGCTTGGGGGGAAACACTAACGAGCAGTACTTC
- - TRBJ1-4 TRBV30 CAWSEGLGPTNEKLFF TGTGCCTGGAGCGAAGGGCTGGGGCCCACTAATGAAAAACTGTTTTTT
- once TRBJ2-7 TRBV11-2 CASSHLFGGRYEQYF TGTGCCAGCAGCCACCTCTTTGGCGGCCGCTACGAGCAGTACTTC
TRBD2 - TRBJ2-3 TRBV6-1 CASSMLAGGRDTQYF TGTGCCAGCAGTATGTTAGCGGGGGGGCGAGATACGCAGTATTTT
TRBD1 once TRBJ2-5 TRBV4-1 CASSLSRGQGAETQYF TGCGCCAGCAGCCTCTCCAGGGGGCAGGGTGCGGAGACCCAGTACTTC
- - TRBJ1-3 TRBV6-6 CASRLDIISGNTIYF TGTGCCAGCAGACTGGACATAATCTCTGGAAACACCATATATTTT
TRBD1 - TRBJ1-5 TRBV6-5 CASSLVSGGTNQPQHF TGTGCCAGCAGTTTGGTTTCAGGGGGGACTAATCAGCCCCAGCATTTT
- - TRBJ2-5 TRBV14 CASSQELAGQETQYF TGTGCCAGCAGCCAAGAATTGGCAGGACAAGAGACCCAGTACTTC
- - TRBJ1-1 TRBV2 CANREEGMGTEAFF TGTGCCAACCGGGAGGAGGGGATGGGGACTGAAGCTTTCTTT
TRBD1 - TRBJ1-3 TRBV9 CASSVTGSGNTIYF TGTGCCAGCAGCGTGACAGGGTCTGGAAACACCATATATTTT
- - TRBJ1-5 TRBV27 CASRPSGPQPQHF TGTGCCAGCAGACCGTCAGGGCCCCAGCCCCAGCATTTT
- - TRBJ1-6 TRBV18 CASSPAGSIVNSPLHF TGTGCCAGCTCACCAGCGGGGAGTATCGTTAATTCACCCCTCCACTTT
TRBD1 - TRBJ1-3 TRBV5-1 CASSPGGTASGNTIYF TGCGCCAGCAGCCCGGGAGGGACAGCCTCTGGAAACACCATATATTTT
TRBD1 - TRBJ1-1 TRBV13 CASSLGQGNTEAFF TGTGCCAGCAGCTTGGGACAGGGGAACACTGAAGCTTTCTTT